This TCR beta chain was recorded in a study of OX40 agonist ivuxolimab in advanced cancers. Overall study: Patients with hepatocellular carcinoma, melanoma, renal cell or head and neck cancer made up the dose-escalation patients. Study-wide findings and caveats: Among patients with partial responses at 0.1-3.0 mg/kg, clonal expansion was among the lowest. More expanded clones were seen, on average, in CD8+ T cells than in CD4+.

Comment on this clone: Its antigen is not identified.

The repertoire was sequenced with immunoSEQ multiplex PCR; TCRdb's copy has only in-frame clones and lacks some. There are about 69,000 clones in the sample; 75% to 95% occur only once, and under 7.5% lies in the top ten. Peripheral blood came from all dose cohorts at three timepoints. Trimming pared 6 bases from V and 6 bases from J, leaving 13 bases between. Germline V lookup: CDR1 MNHEY, CDR2 SVGAGI. The CDR3 runs to 13 residues. The material was CD4+ or CD8+ T cells sorted from blood, obtained in a trial of the OX40 agonist ivuxolimab. This clonotype was obtained from an adult with an advanced solid tumor such as melanoma, head and neck, liver or kidney cancer. The chain combines TRBV6-5 with TRBJ2-3; the D gene is possibly TRBD2 (5 bases). This chain's CDR3 is CASSPGLPDTQYF. The CDR3 DNA reads TGTGCCAGCAGCCCCGGACTTCCGGATACGCAGTATTTT.